The 32 T cell receptor beta chains in this list originate from one sample, sequenced in a study of beta chain features in type 1 diabetes. All of the isolated RNA was reverse transcribed, so expressed TCRB transcripts were sequenced. TCRdb keeps only in-frame clones here, not all; method: immunoSEQ multiplex PCR. The profile covers over 500,000 clones, with 15% appearing a single time and about 0.086% taken by the ten largest. The sequencing input was naive CD4+ T cells from blood. The receptors stem from a man younger than 35 in good health.

This clone was picked up a small number of times. The chain combines TRBV14 with TRBJ2-1; D is possibly TRBD2 (7 bases). This CDR3 has 16 amino acids. V shed 4 bases and J shed 8 bases, with 21 bases lying between them. Germline V gene lookup returns CDR1 SGHDN and CDR2 FVKESK. The CDR3: CASSPLGGDGRDEQFF. CDR3 DNA: TGTGCCAGCAGCCCCCTAGGGGGGGACGGACGAGATGAGCAGTTCTTC.

The CDR3, as DNA: TGTGCCAGCAGTCGACCCGACCGAGAGACCCAGTACTTC. Translated, it gives CASSRPDRETQYF. V is TRBV6-5 and J is TRBJ2-5; D call uncertain. Germline V gene data show CDR1 as MNHEY and CDR2 as SVGAGI. The V end lost 5 bases, the J end lost 4 bases, and 11 bases lay between the germline ends. This CDR3 region has 13 residues.

Only a few counts were recorded for this clone. This rearrangement joins TRBV6-6 to TRBJ1-2; possible D gene TRBD1, 6 bases. This CDR3 has 14 residues. V dropped 6 bases and J dropped 0 bases, with 11 bases sitting between them. Germline assignment: CDR1 MNHNY and CDR2 SVGAGI (reference sequence). Here the CDR3 reads CASSTTGANYGYTF. Written as DNA, the CDR3 is TGTGCCAGCAGCACGACAGGAGCTAACTATGGCTACACCTTC.

The rearrangement links TRBV28 to TRBJ2-1; perhaps TRBD2 as D (6 bases). Deletions cut 3 bases from V and 4 bases from J, with 22 bases between. CDR3 size: 18 residues. CDR1 is MDHEN and CDR2 is SYDVKM in the germline V gene. CDR3 nucleotide sequence: TGTGCCAGCAGTTTCGGGGCGGGGAAGATGAAGAAGTACAATGAGCAGTTCTTC. Its protein is CASSFGAGKMKKYNEQFF.

This rearrangement joins TRBV28 to TRBJ1-2, with a tentative D call TRBD1 (6 bases). The CDR3 contains 14 residues. Germline lookup yields CDR1 MDHEN and CDR2 SYDVKM. V was trimmed by 5 bases and J by 8 bases, leaving 18 bases between them. In nucleotides, the CDR3 is TGTGCCAGCAGTCCGCCCGGACAGACGAGGGGCTACACCTTC. Its translation is CASSPPGQTRGYTF.

V gene TRBV7-9 combines with J gene TRBJ2-2; D gene uncertain. The V gene lost 6 bases and the J gene lost 6 bases, with 11 bases spanning the gap. The CDR3 sequence is 13 residues long. Germline CDR1 SEHNR, CDR2 FQNEAQ (reference sequence). The CDR3 spells CASSSHKAGELFF. CDR3 DNA sequence: TGTGCCAGCAGTTCACATAAGGCCGGGGAGCTGTTTTTT.

V and J are TRBV7-9 and TRBJ1-4; D ambiguous. Germline lookup yields CDR1 SEHNR and CDR2 FQNEAQ (reference sequence). This CDR3 has 15 amino acids. V lost 1 base and J lost 12, with 18 bases in between. The CDR3 region is CASSLGWLGRRELFF. The CDR3 bases are TGTGCCAGCAGCTTAGGGTGGCTCGGGCGACGGGAACTGTTTTTT.

This clone was found a few times. V is TRBV20-1 and J is TRBJ1-2; tentative D call: TRBD1 (6 bases). The CDR3 consists of 8 residues. Germline CDR1 DFQATT, CDR2 SNEGSKA (reference sequence). Here the CDR3 reads CSDRGYTF. In DNA, the CDR3 is TGCAGCGACAGGGGCTACACCTTC.

CDR3 DNA: TGCGCCAGCAGCCCCGTCAGGGCCGGTAATCGTGGGCCCCAGCATTTT. Translated, it gives CASSPVRAGNRGPQHF. This chain connects TRBV4-1 to TRBJ1-5, with D possibly TRBD1 on 5 matching bases. Looked up from germline, CDR1 is MGHRA and CDR2 is YSYEKL. V was pared by 4 bases and J by 9 bases, with 22 bases between. The CDR3 sequence is 16 residues long.

This clone has more than one count but fewer than ten. The genes are TRBV21-1 and TRBJ2-7; the table calls TRBD2, which could not be checked here. TRBV21-1 is a documented pseudogene. This CDR3 region has 12 residues. The CDR3 DNA is TGTGCCAGCACCCATGGGAGCTACGAGCAGTACTTC. Translated: CASTHGSYEQYF.

This sequence joins TRBV7-3 and TRBJ2-2, with TRBD1 matching over 7 bases. Germline values: CDR1 SGHTA, CDR2 FQGTGA. CDR3 length equals 14 residues. The V segment lost 2 bases and the J segment 6 bases; nucleotides outside the gene matches: 3. The CDR3, as DNA: TGTGCCAGCAGCTTAGGAACAGGGGCCGGGGAGCTGTTTTTT. Its translation: CASSLGTGAGELFF. Variable domain in full (rest from reference TRBV7-3 and TRBJ2-2): GAGVSQTPSNKVTEKGKYVELRCDPISGHTALYWYRQSLGQGPEFLIYFQGTGAADDSGLPNDRFFAVRPEGSVSTLKIQRTERGDSAVYLCASSLGTGAGELFFGEGSRLTVL.

This clone occurred a few times. This chain links TRBV7-3 with TRBJ2-3, with D perhaps being TRBD1 or TRBD2 (6 bases each). This CDR3 region has 15 residues. V gave up 8 bases and J gave up 4 bases, with 19 bases separating them. Germline V gene lookup returns CDR1 SGHTA and CDR2 FQGTGA. CDR3 sequence: CASVPLGGGSDTQYF. For the CDR3, the DNA is TGTGCCAGCGTCCCCCTCGGGGGCGGGTCAGATACGCAGTATTTT.

The chain carries TRBV7-2 and TRBJ1-1; 7 bases match TRBD1. The CDR3 runs 14 residues. Germline V gene lookup returns CDR1 SGHTA and CDR2 FQGNSA. The V segment lost 4 bases and the J segment 0 bases; nucleotides outside the gene matches: 2. The CDR3 DNA sequence: TGTGCCAGCAGCTCAGGGGGTATGAACACTGAAGCTTTCTTT. Its translation is CASSSGGMNTEAFF.

The chain employs TRBV2 and TRBJ1-6, with D perhaps matching TRBD1 (5 bases). The CDR3 spans 16 residues. V was cut by 5 bases and J by 4 bases, with 15 bases left in between. Germline CDR1 reads SNHLY; CDR2 reads FYNNEI. The CDR3 coding sequence is TGTGCCAGCAGTTTTTCGGGGCGGGGGTATAATTCACCCCTCCACTTT. Amino acids: CASSFSGRGYNSPLHF.

This clone was observed a handful of times. The rearrangement uses TRBV4-1 and TRBJ2-3; 13 bases align to TRBD2. CDR3 size: 17 residues. V trimming: 0 bases; J trimming: 2 bases; junction bases outside the gene matches: 2. Per the germline V gene, CDR1 is MGHRA and CDR2 is YSYEKL. CDR3 residues: CASSQDGTSGNTDTQYF. Written as DNA, the CDR3 is TGCGCCAGCAGCCAAGATGGGACTAGCGGGAACACAGATACGCAGTATTTT.

This clone occurred a few times. The chain employs TRBV13 and TRBJ2-2; 8 bases fit TRBD1. V shed 1 base, J shed 5 bases, and the junction held 3 bases outside the gene matches. The CDR3 has 15 residues. Germline V gives CDR1 PRHDT, CDR2 FYEKMQ (reference sequence). CDR3: CASSLVDRGTGELFF. The CDR3 DNA reads as TGTGCCAGCAGCTTAGTAGACAGGGGAACCGGGGAGCTGTTTTTT.

This clone has more than one count but fewer than ten. This rearrangement joins TRBV7-9 to TRBJ1-3, with D possibly being TRBD1 (5 bases). Between the trimmed V and J ends, which lost 3 bases and 0 bases, there was a span of 15 bases. Germline-derived CDR1 and CDR2 are SEHNR and FQNEAQ (reference sequence). CDR3 length: 17 residues. The CDR3 loop is CASSLPGGATSGNTIYF. As DNA, the CDR3 is TGTGCCAGCAGCTTGCCCGGCGGGGCAACCTCTGGAAACACCATATATTTT.

The chain recombines TRBV7-3 with TRBJ1-1; 7 bases are a match to TRBD1. CDR1 is SGHTA and CDR2 is FQGTGA in the germline V gene. V shed 4 bases, J shed 0 bases, and the junction held 5 bases outside the gene matches. The CDR3 is 15 amino acids. The CDR3 DNA follows: TGTGCCAGCAGCTCGGGACAGCTAATGAACACTGAAGCTTTCTTT. It translates to CASSSGQLMNTEAFF.

V usage is TRBV4-1 and J usage is TRBJ2-5, with D tentatively TRBD2 (5 bases). V was pared by 1 base and J by 0 bases, with 15 bases between. The CDR3 totals 17 residues. Germline V CDR1 and CDR2: MGHRA, YSYEKL. The CDR3 DNA sequence: TGCGCCAGCAGCCAAGCGTCCGGCGGGCGGTACCAAGAGACCCAGTACTTC. This gives the protein CASSQASGGRYQETQYF.

This clone was detected only a few times. The chain joins TRBV19 to TRBJ2-2, with D maybe TRBD2 (5 bases). Trimming took off 1 base at V and 2 bases at J, with 5 bases between the two ends. Germline CDR1 LNHDA, CDR2 SQIVND (reference sequence). This CDR3 has 14 residues. The CDR3 here is CASSIAGNTGELFF. For the CDR3, the DNA is TGTGCCAGTAGTATAGCGGGAAACACCGGGGAGCTGTTTTTT.

In this sample, this clone turned up a few times. This chain uses TRBV5-1 with TRBJ2-1, with D perhaps assigned TRBD1 or TRBD2 (5 bases each). The CDR3 runs 17 residues. From germline, CDR1 is SGHRS and CDR2 YFSETQ. V was cut by 2 bases and J by 0 bases, with 15 bases left in between. This CDR3 reads CASSLPGQKSSYNEQFF. The CDR3 nucleotides are TGCGCCAGCAGCTTACCGGGGCAGAAGAGCTCCTACAATGAGCAGTTCTTC.

This clone was observed a few times. V is TRBV28 and J is TRBJ2-7, with 10 bases aligning to TRBD1. Germline loops: CDR1 MDHEN, CDR2 SYDVKM. The CDR3 is 16 amino acids. V dropped 3 bases and J dropped 3; count of bases not matched to a gene: 8. In DNA, the CDR3 is TGTGCCAGCAGTTTCTCTGGGACAGGGGCATTCTACGAGCAGTACTTC. As protein: CASSFSGTGAFYEQYF.

This clone was recorded a few times. The V call is TRBV7-9, the J call TRBJ1-1; TRBD1 matches at 8 bases. This CDR3 has 14 residues. Germline trimming cut 4 bases from V and 5 bases from J; bases unmatched to any gene: 6. CDR1 SEHNR and CDR2 FQNEAQ come from the germline V gene (reference sequence). As DNA, the CDR3 is TGTGCCAGCAGCTCAACAGGGGGAGGGACTGAAGCTTTCTTT. Amino acid sequence: CASSSTGGGTEAFF.

This chain joins TRBV5-4 and TRBJ1-2, with TRBD1 matching over 7 bases. Trimming at V came to 4 bases and at J to 2 bases, leaving 2 bases not matched to a gene. Germline V lookup: CDR1 SGHNT, CDR2 YYREEE (reference sequence). CDR3 length: 13 amino acids. The CDR3 sequence is CASSMDRNYGYTF. CDR3 sequence (DNA): TGTGCCAGCAGCATGGACAGGAACTATGGCTACACCTTC.

This chain joins TRBV29-1 and TRBJ1-2; D remains unclear. This CDR3 has 13 amino acids. Trimming removed 5 bases at V and 1 base at J, with 11 bases between. Per germline, CDR1 SQVTM and CDR2 ANQGSEA. The chain's CDR3 is CSVMAGNNYGYTF. CDR3 in DNA: TGCAGCGTTATGGCAGGAAATAACTATGGCTACACCTTC.

The chain uses TRBV7-2 and TRBJ2-2; D unclear. The CDR3 sequence is 15 residues long. V lost 1 base and J 6 bases, leaving 12 bases between the germline ends. In germline, CDR1 is SGHTA, CDR2 FQGNSA. CDR3 nucleotide sequence: TGTGCCAGCAGCTTAGTGACCGGGCCGGCCGGGGAGCTGTTTTTT. Its protein product is CASSLVTGPAGELFF.

This clone was counted only a few times. The chain combines TRBV12-5 with TRBJ2-1, with TRBD2 matching over 10 bases. Germline CDR1 is LGHNT and CDR2 is FRNRAP. The CDR3 loop spans 15 amino acids. With V trimmed by 7 bases and J by 11 bases, 14 bases remained unmatched. CDR3: CASALIAGGRTKQFF. The CDR3 nucleotides read TGTGCTAGTGCCCTTATAGCGGGGGGCCGAACGAAGCAGTTCTTC.

This sequence joins TRBV27 and TRBJ2-7; 10 positions match TRBD2. CDR1 and CDR2 (germline): MNHEY, SMNVEV (reference sequence). V was pared by 6 bases and J by 2 bases, with 4 bases of the junction left unmatched. This CDR3 spans 14 amino acids. The chain's CDR3 is CASSRTSGPYEQYF. The CDR3 DNA reads as TGTGCCAGCAGCAGGACTAGCGGTCCCTACGAGCAGTACTTC.

The gene calls are TRBV28 and TRBJ1-2; D ambiguous. V dropped 0 bases and J dropped 0 bases, with 5 bases sitting between them. The length of the CDR3 is 14 residues. Germline lookup yields CDR1 MDHEN and CDR2 SYDVKM. In DNA form, the CDR3 reads TGTGCCAGCAGTTTATGGCAGTCTAACTATGGCTACACCTTC. Protein sequence: CASSLWQSNYGYTF.

The V gene is TRBV6-1, the J gene TRBJ2-5; TRBD2 aligns across 11 bases. CDR3 length equals 18 residues. The V segment lost 1 base and the J segment 5 bases; nucleotides outside the gene matches: 12. Germline V gene data show CDR1 as MNHNS and CDR2 as SASEGT. Here the CDR3 reads CASSEVRQLAGGWETQYF. The CDR3 nucleotides are TGTGCCAGCAGTGAAGTCCGGCAGCTAGCGGGGGGTTGGGAGACCCAGTACTTC.

V is TRBV5-1 and J is TRBJ2-1; the match to TRBD2 covers 14 bases. Trimming at V came to 4 bases and at J to 2 bases, leaving 8 bases not matched to a gene. Germline CDR1 and CDR2: SGHRS and YFSETQ. The CDR3 runs 18 residues. For the CDR3, the DNA is TGCGCCAGCAGCCCCGGGACTAGCGGGAGAGGGGCCTACAATGAGCAGTTCTTC. It translates to CASSPGTSGRGAYNEQFF.

The V and J genes are TRBV5-1 and TRBJ2-3; 12 bases line up with TRBD2. The length of the CDR3 is 14 residues. CDR1 SGHRS and CDR2 YFSETQ come from the germline V gene. V trimming: 3 bases; J trimming: 9 bases; junction bases outside the gene matches: 5. The CDR3 reads CASSSGTSGYTQYF. As DNA, the CDR3 is TGCGCCAGCAGCTCGGGGACTAGCGGGTACACGCAGTATTTT.